These T cell receptor beta chains were read from a single sample in a study of cytomegalovirus exposure and HLA in healthy donors. Produced via immunoSEQ multiplex PCR; TCRdb's table is partial and in-frame only. The profile shows approximately 100,000 clones, 55% to 75% of them singletons. The sample was PBMCs. The receptors come from a young man in good health and CMV-seropositive. The CDR3 runs from the conserved cysteine through the conserved F or W. Fields, in order: D gene, J gene, clone size, V gene, CDR3 protein, CDR3 DNA. The D gene is left open where the match is weak. Some rows mark clone size as missing; the rest say once, few, many or name a class of expanded clone.

TRBD1 TRBJ2-7 few TRBV7-8 CASSMRDSRNYEQYF TGTGCCAGCAGCATGAGGGACAGCAGGAATTACGAGCAGTACTTC
TRBD1 TRBJ1-5 NA TRBV27 CASSSRDSANQPQHF TGTGCCAGCAGTTCCCGGGACAGTGCCAATCAGCCCCAGCATTTT
NA TRBJ2-7 NA TRBV6-5 CASSSDFLSEQYF TGTGCCAGCAGTTCGGACTTTCTTAGCGAGCAGTACTTC
TRBD1 TRBJ1-6 NA TRBV5-1 CASSIGQGSSPLHF TGCGCCAGCAGTATAGGACAGGGGTCTTCACCCCTCCACTTT
TRBD2 TRBJ2-7 once TRBV14 CASSQGVVAGGLIPYEQYF TGTGCCAGCAGCCAAGGGGTGGTCGCGGGGGGCCTAATCCCCTACGAGCAGTACTTC
TRBD1 TRBJ2-7 NA TRBV18 CASSPLRGRSYEQYF TGTGCCAGCTCACCACTGAGGGGGCGGTCCTACGAGCAGTACTTC
NA TRBJ1-2 NA TRBV7-9 CASSLEGHSYGYTF TGTGCCAGCAGCTTAGAAGGACACTCCTATGGCTACACCTTC
TRBD2 TRBJ2-2 NA TRBV9 CASSVAIAGGDTGELFF TGTGCCAGCAGCGTAGCCATAGCGGGGGGGGACACCGGGGAGCTGTTTTTT
NA TRBJ2-7 once TRBV6-6 CASSYLVGNTYEQYF TGTGCCAGCAGTTATCTAGTTGGTAACACCTACGAGCAGTACTTC
NA TRBJ2-7 NA TRBV7-8 CASSFETPAYEQYF TGTGCCAGCAGCTTTGAGACACCCGCCTACGAGCAGTACTTC
TRBD2 TRBJ2-3 NA TRBV2 CASVGLAGGPPDTQYF TGTGCCAGCGTGGGACTAGCGGGGGGGCCCCCAGATACGCAGTATTTT
TRBD1 TRBJ1-1 few TRBV5-1 CASSLVGTGVTEAFF TGCGCCAGCAGCTTGGTGGGGACAGGGGTTACTGAAGCTTTCTTT
TRBD2 TRBJ2-1 NA TRBV2 CASSITSGGSEQFF TGTGCCAGTTCTATCACTAGCGGGGGGAGTGAGCAGTTCTTC
NA TRBJ1-2 NA TRBV5-1 CASSRTGNYGYTF TGCGCCAGCAGCCGTACAGGGAACTATGGCTACACCTTC
TRBD2 TRBJ2-1 NA TRBV7-2 CASSPEAGTSNEQFF TGTGCCAGCAGCCCAGAAGCCGGGACTAGCAATGAGCAGTTCTTC
NA TRBJ1-2 NA TRBV7-2 CASSKYTEIFNYGYTF TGTGCCAGCAGCAAATACACAGAAATTTTTAACTATGGCTACACCTTC
NA TRBJ1-1 NA TRBV7-9 CVSEAEAFF TGTGTCTCCGAGGCTGAAGCTTTCTTT
NA TRBJ1-1 NA TRBV4-1 CASSQDFKGWNTEAFF TGCGCCAGCAGCCAAGATTTTAAGGGGTGGAACACTGAAGCTTTCTTT
TRBD2 TRBJ2-5 NA TRBV6-6 CATYSGGVFGETQYF TGTGCCACATACTCTGGGGGGGTTTTCGGAGAGACCCAGTACTTC
TRBD1 TRBJ2-5 NA TRBV9 CASSERTGEGETQYF TGTGCCAGCAGCGAACGGACAGGGGAGGGGGAGACCCAGTACTTC
NA TRBJ1-5 NA TRBV6-5 CASRVAASNQPQHF TGTGCCAGCAGGGTCGCGGCTAGCAATCAGCCCCAGCATTTT
TRBD2 TRBJ2-5 once TRBV10-3 CAISDPAGYQETQYF TGTGCCATCAGTGATCCAGCGGGGTACCAAGAGACCCAGTACTTC
NA TRBJ1-1 NA TRBV10-3 CAISDGDSGTEAFF TGTGCCATCAGTGATGGGGATTCGGGGACTGAAGCTTTCTTT
NA TRBJ2-1 few TRBV11-2 CASSLGGGLLRRKNEQFF TGTGCCAGCAGCTTAGGTGGCGGACTACTCAGAAGGAAAAATGAGCAGTTCTTC
NA TRBJ1-1 NA TRBV14 CASSPIRAIGAFF TGTGCCAGCAGCCCTATCAGGGCTATCGGGGCTTTCTTT
NA TRBJ2-3 NA TRBV7-9 CASSPRGAHTDTQYF TGTGCCAGCAGCCCCCGGGGGGCGCATACAGATACGCAGTATTTT
TRBD2 TRBJ2-5 NA TRBV25-1 CASSDSTGGGETQYF TGTGCCAGCAGTGACTCGACGGGGGGAGGGGAGACCCAGTACTTC
TRBD1 TRBJ1-6 NA TRBV18 CASSPSGTGDSPLHF TGTGCCAGCTCACCGAGCGGGACAGGAGATTCACCCCTCCACTTT
NA TRBJ1-1 NA TRBV11-2 CASSLGQLNTEAFF TGTGCCAGCAGCTTAGGGCAGTTGAACACTGAAGCTTTCTTT
NA TRBJ2-7 NA TRBV5-5 CASSSNSYEQYF TGTGCCAGCAGCTCTAACTCCTACGAGCAGTACTTC
NA TRBJ1-1 NA TRBV18 CASSPGAENTEAFF TGTGCCAGCTCACCGGGGGCAGAGAACACTGAAGCTTTCTTT
TRBD1 TRBJ1-2 NA TRBV27 CASSYSTGGNGYTF TGTGCCAGCAGTTACTCCACAGGGGGGAATGGCTACACCTTC
TRBD1 TRBJ2-2 NA TRBV7-9 CASSNPGTGNYINTGELFF TGTGCCAGCAGCAACCCCGGGACAGGGAACTACATAAACACCGGGGAGCTGTTTTTT
TRBD1 TRBJ2-7 NA TRBV5-1 CASSLQGSSYEQYF TGCGCCAGCAGCCTACAGGGGAGCTCCTACGAGCAGTACTTC
TRBD2 TRBJ2-3 NA TRBV9 CASSVGLAGNTDTQYF TGTGCCAGCAGCGTAGGGCTAGCGGGGAACACAGATACGCAGTATTTT
NA TRBJ1-3 few TRBV11-3 CASSLEDIGNTIYF TGTGCCAGCAGCTTGGAAGACATTGGAAACACCATATATTTT
NA TRBJ2-5 NA TRBV5-1 CASSLARGEETQYF TGCGCCAGCAGCTTGGCACGTGGGGAGGAGACCCAGTACTTC
NA TRBJ1-2 NA TRBV6-5 CASSYPWTVYGYTF TGTGCCAGCAGTTACCCCTGGACAGTCTATGGCTACACCTTC
NA TRBJ1-4 few TRBV6-5 CASSPGWGGNEKLFF TGTGCCAGCAGTCCCGGGTGGGGGGGGAATGAAAAACTGTTTTTT
NA TRBJ1-4 NA TRBV5-8 CASGSRGGAGEKLFF TGTGCCAGCGGAAGCCGCGGGGGGGCCGGTGAAAAACTGTTTTTT
NA TRBJ2-5 NA TRBV4-1 CASSQLQGVGETQYF TGCGCCAGCAGCCAGCTACAGGGAGTTGGAGAGACCCAGTACTTC
TRBD1 TRBJ1-6 few TRBV5-4 CASSSDRSSYNSPLHF TGTGCCAGCAGCTCGGACAGGAGCTCCTATAATTCACCCCTCCACTTT
TRBD2 TRBJ2-1 NA TRBV5-4 CASSLFGGGSPYNEQFF TGTGCCAGCAGCTTGTTTGGCGGGGGGTCTCCCTACAATGAGCAGTTCTTC
NA TRBJ1-1 NA TRBV21-1 CASNTSTTPGQGRTNTEAFF TGTGCCAGCAACACTTCAACAACTCCGGGACAGGGGAGGACGAACACTGAAGCTTTCTTT
TRBD1 TRBJ1-6 NA TRBV13 CASSLGPGTGSAGTLHF TGTGCCAGCAGCCTCGGACCCGGGACAGGGTCGGCGGGGACCCTCCACTTT
NA TRBJ2-7 NA TRBV11-2 CASSPNIRDWTYEQYF TGTGCCAGCAGCCCCAACATAAGGGACTGGACCTACGAGCAGTACTTC
NA TRBJ2-7 NA TRBV19 CASSMIQGPHEQYF TGTGCCAGTAGTATGATACAGGGACCCCACGAGCAGTACTTC
TRBD2 TRBJ2-5 NA TRBV9 CASSVEPAGRGGRETQYF TGTGCCAGCAGCGTAGAGCCGGCAGGGCGGGGGGGCCGAGAGACCCAGTACTTC
NA TRBJ2-7 few TRBV18 CASSPEGAGEYF TGTGCCAGCTCACCAGAGGGTGCCGGGGAGTACTTC
TRBD2 TRBJ2-1 NA TRBV7-6 CASSYGGAYNEQFF TGTGCCAGCAGCTACGGGGGGGCCTACAATGAGCAGTTCTTC
TRBD1 TRBJ2-2 NA TRBV30 CAWTQGIGELFF TGTGCCTGGACACAGGGGATTGGGGAGCTGTTTTTT
NA TRBJ1-5 NA TRBV6-5 CASRRTVAFDQPQHF TGTGCCAGCCGCCGGACAGTTGCATTCGATCAGCCCCAGCATTTT
NA TRBJ1-6 NA TRBV6-5 CASSHNRVAPLHF TGTGCCAGCAGTCACAACAGGGTTGCACCCCTCCACTTT
NA TRBJ1-1 few TRBV2 CASSREGFRTEAFF TGTGCCAGCAGTAGGGAGGGCTTTAGGACTGAAGCTTTCTTT
NA TRBJ1-2 few TRBV20-1 CSARDVVYTF TGCAGTGCTAGAGATGTAGTCTACACCTTC